This T cell receptor beta chain came from a study of tumor-infiltrating lymphocytes in primary liver carcinoma. This clonotype was counted many times. RNA isolated from unsorted whole blood supplied the blood RNA, with germline DNA also extracted. A primer in the constant region served to generate TCR beta cDNA from roughly 450 ng of total RNA. Sequencing libraries for TCR beta derived from three nested multiplex PCR rounds that used slightly modified ARM-PCR. Primers for the first two PCR rounds were TRBV1-TRBV30 forward primers and a C-beta reverse primer (around 10 cycles per round). MiXCR was run by TCRdb on the multiplex PCR reads, yielding one entry per CDR3 protein. This table holds approximately 300,000 distinct CDR3 sequences, roughly two thirds found once. Germline assignment: CDR1 MNHNS and CDR2 SASEGT. The V segment lost 5 bases and the J segment 4 bases; nucleotides outside the gene matches: 5. The CDR3 has 15 residues.

The sample comprised peripheral blood. The clonotype originates from a man aged 35-49 years with primary liver carcinoma and hepatitis B virus infection. The chain couples TRBV6-1 to TRBJ2-2, with TRBD1 matching 9 bases. The CDR3 DNA is TGTGCCAGCAGTAGGGACAGGGCTTCCACCGGGGAGCTGTTTTTT. Amino acid sequence: CASSRDRASTGELFF.